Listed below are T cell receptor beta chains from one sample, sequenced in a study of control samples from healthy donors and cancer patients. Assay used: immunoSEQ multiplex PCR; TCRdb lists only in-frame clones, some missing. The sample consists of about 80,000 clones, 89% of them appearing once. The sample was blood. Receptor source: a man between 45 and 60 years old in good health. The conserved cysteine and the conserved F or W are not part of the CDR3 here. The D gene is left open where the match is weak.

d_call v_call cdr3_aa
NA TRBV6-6 ASRAGQIEANYGYT
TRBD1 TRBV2 ASRARQGPVGNTIY
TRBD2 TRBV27 ASSSLIAGVRDTQY
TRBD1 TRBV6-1 ASSGEPGQGAMRLQF
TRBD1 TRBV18 ASSPRPTGANEKLF
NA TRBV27 ASGWRGWNTEAF
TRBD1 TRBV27 ASSSQGARDSPLH
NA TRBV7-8 ASSLGHQPYEQY
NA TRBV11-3 ASSFEGGASEQY
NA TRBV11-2 ASSAHSNYGYT
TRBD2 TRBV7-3 ASSQGGGEGEQY
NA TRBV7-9 ASSETPYEQY
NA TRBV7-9 ASSPARPGVGGYT
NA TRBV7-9 ASSLLHGTDQETQY
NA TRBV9 ASAGSRSGNTIY
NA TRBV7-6 ASSLVGIDNEQF
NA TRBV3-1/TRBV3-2 ASSQVGPQETQY
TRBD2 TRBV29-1 SVVSGGAGGEQY
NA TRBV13 ASTVRDILDRGNTIY
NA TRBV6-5 ASSYEGNQPQH
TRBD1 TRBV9 ASSVDATGVDGYT
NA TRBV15 ATSRLRSNQPQH
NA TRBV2 ASLTHQETQY
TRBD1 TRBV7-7 ASSLGQGPQY
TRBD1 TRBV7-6 ASSPWTGGDQPQH
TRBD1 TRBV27 ASSPGTGSNYGYT
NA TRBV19 ASSIDGQGGNTEAF
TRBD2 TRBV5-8 ASSSTRTSGGAIDEQF
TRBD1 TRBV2 ASTQGARGANVLT
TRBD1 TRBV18 ASSPSGTGASPLH
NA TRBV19 ASSNDRLNSPLH
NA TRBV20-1 SASTGSGANVLT
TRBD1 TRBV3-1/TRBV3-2 ASSRAQGAKMAEAF
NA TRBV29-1 SVRRVISDTEAF
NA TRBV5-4 ASSLGEGRNAF
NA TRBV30 AWSPGIVYNEQF
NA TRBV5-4 ASSVGTVVQETQY
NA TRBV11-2 ASSSSGGLTTGELF
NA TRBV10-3 AISEDNMNTEAF
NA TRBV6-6 ASTSFNRTIYNEQF
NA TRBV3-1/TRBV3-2 ASSQGDMGGYT
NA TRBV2 ASSHETPWVGPYNEQF
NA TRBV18 ASSSERNTEAF
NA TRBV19 ASSLRGASNQPQH
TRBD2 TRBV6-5 ASSQLAGGTDTQY
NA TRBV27 ASRPTVLNTGELF
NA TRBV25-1 ASSDTGRARGYT
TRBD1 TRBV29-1 SVGGTGYNEQF
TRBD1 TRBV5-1 ASSITGGSTEAF
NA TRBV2 ASKEGRDNQPQH
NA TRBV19 ASSIVTGQPQH
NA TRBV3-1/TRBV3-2 ASSQSDRRMNTEAF
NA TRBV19 ASSIRVRSEQF
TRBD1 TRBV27 ASSLSKLTGVGEAF